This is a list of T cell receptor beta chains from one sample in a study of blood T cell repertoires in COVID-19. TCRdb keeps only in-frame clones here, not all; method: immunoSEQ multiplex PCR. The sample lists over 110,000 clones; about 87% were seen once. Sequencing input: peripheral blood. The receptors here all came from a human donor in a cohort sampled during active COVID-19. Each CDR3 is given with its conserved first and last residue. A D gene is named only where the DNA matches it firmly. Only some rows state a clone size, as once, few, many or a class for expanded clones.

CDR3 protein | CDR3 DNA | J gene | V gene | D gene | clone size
CASSLDRVNEKLFF | TGTGCCAGCAGTTTAGACAGGGTGAATGAAAAACTGTTTTTT | TRBJ1-4 | TRBV27 | TRBD1 | -
CASSLGSLTTQYF | TGTGCCAGCAGCTTAGGAAGCTTAACTACCCAGTACTTC | TRBJ2-5 | TRBV7-7 | - | -
CATSRGVQETQYF | TGTGCCACCAGCAGGGGAGTTCAAGAGACCCAGTACTTC | TRBJ2-5 | TRBV15 | - | -
CASSHDLDRVEAFF | TGTGCCAGCAGCCACGATCTGGACAGGGTTGAAGCTTTCTTT | TRBJ1-1 | TRBV6-5 | TRBD1 | -
CAWSVLAGGWADTQYF | TGTGCCTGGAGTGTACTAGCGGGGGGCTGGGCAGATACGCAGTATTTT | TRBJ2-3 | TRBV30 | TRBD2 | -
CASSEESPYSNQPQHF | TGTGCCAGCAGTGAAGAGAGCCCATATAGCAATCAGCCCCAGCATTTT | TRBJ1-5 | TRBV2 | - | -
CASSLEGGRSYGYTF | TGTGCCAGCAGCTTAGAAGGAGGAAGGTCCTATGGCTACACCTTC | TRBJ1-2 | TRBV7-2 | - | few
CATQRDRGNYGYTF | TGTGCCACACAACGGGACAGGGGTAACTATGGCTACACCTTC | TRBJ1-2 | TRBV6-5 | TRBD1 | once
CASSQVGASTDTQYF | TGTGCCAGCAGCCAAGTAGGAGCAAGCACAGATACGCAGTATTTT | TRBJ2-3 | TRBV4-2 | - | once
CASTFGTSGHNEQFF | TGTGCCAGCACCTTTGGGACTAGCGGTCACAATGAGCAGTTCTTC | TRBJ2-1 | TRBV25-1 | TRBD2 | -
CASREAANQPQHF | TGTGCCAGCAGGGAGGCGGCAAATCAGCCCCAGCATTTT | TRBJ1-5 | TRBV2 | - | -
CASSRAGGADEQFF | TGTGCCAGCAGCCGGGCGGGGGGGGCGGATGAGCAGTTCTTC | TRBJ2-1 | TRBV4-2 | TRBD2 | -
CASSYSSGASGELFF | TGTGCCAGCAGTTACTCCAGTGGGGCATCCGGGGAGCTGTTTTTT | TRBJ2-2 | TRBV6-6 | - | -
CASKDRGLNGYTF | TGTGCCAGCAAGGACAGGGGGTTAAACGGCTACACCTTC | TRBJ1-2 | TRBV6-5 | TRBD1 | -
CASSEGGTGGVSNQPQHF | TGTGCCAGCAGTGAGGGTGGGACAGGGGGCGTGAGCAATCAGCCCCAGCATTTT | TRBJ1-5 | TRBV2 | TRBD1 | few
CATLKPGNYGYTF | TGTGCCACCCTCAAACCGGGTAACTATGGCTACACCTTC | TRBJ1-2 | TRBV24-1 | - | -
CASSQRGYTF | TGTGCCAGCAGCCAACGTGGCTACACCTTC | TRBJ1-2 | TRBV14 | - | -
CASSGYYRGTEAFF | TGTGCCAGCAGTGGCTATTACAGGGGCACTGAAGCTTTCTTT | TRBJ1-1 | TRBV25-1 | TRBD1 | many
CASSEGLPGTGELFF | TGTGCCAGCAGTGAGGGGTTACCGGGGACCGGGGAGCTGTTTTTT | TRBJ2-2 | TRBV2 | - | -
CASSYPGQGKTYEQYF | TGTGCCAGCAGTTACCCTGGACAGGGCAAGACCTACGAGCAGTACTTC | TRBJ2-7 | TRBV6-2/TRBV6-3 | TRBD1 | -
CASSPYPGQSVYTF | TGTGCCAGCAGCCCTTATCCGGGACAGTCAGTTTACACCTTC | TRBJ1-2 | TRBV3-1/TRBV3-2 | TRBD1 | -